A selection of T cell receptor beta chains follows, all from one sample in a study of cytomegalovirus exposure and HLA in healthy donors. Here immunoSEQ multiplex PCR was the method, and the copy in TCRdb shows in-frame clones only, minus some. This table holds approximately 190,000 clones, around 82% found once. Sequencing was carried out using PBMCs. Receptors were obtained from a man in his forties in good health and CMV-seropositive. Each CDR3 is given with its conserved first and last residue.

j_call | v_call | cdr3_aa
TRBJ2-2 | TRBV29-1 | CSVSRTTSNTGELFF
TRBJ1-1 | TRBV13 | CASSLWRELNTEAFF
TRBJ2-5 | TRBV5-1 | CASSLTSSGTQYF
TRBJ1-2 | TRBV2 | CASSEGWGENGYTF
TRBJ1-5 | TRBV27 | CASSLQGFKPQHF
TRBJ1-5 | TRBV23-1 | CASSLNDREGKPQHF
TRBJ2-1 | TRBV7-9 | CSSSPPGTSGRAHEQFF
TRBJ1-2 | TRBV29-1 | CSVEEMRQGNYGYTF
TRBJ2-7 | TRBV7-8 | CASSLTGANYEQYF
TRBJ2-3 | TRBV7-9 | CASSQTSGRAGTQYF
TRBJ1-2 | TRBV9 | CASSGTPSGNYGYTF
TRBJ2-2 | TRBV25-1 | CASSAGLAGDETGELFF
TRBJ1-1 | TRBV27 | CASSLTGRGTEAFF
TRBJ2-7 | TRBV2 | CASSGASAHYEQYF
TRBJ1-5 | TRBV9 | CASSRTGLNQPQHF
TRBJ1-5 | TRBV28 | CASRGLINQPQHF
TRBJ2-5 | TRBV5-6 | CASSLQGARWQYF
TRBJ2-7 | TRBV14 | CASSRGPYEQYF
TRBJ2-1 | TRBV23-1 | CASSQYPTSGRAPSSYNEQFF
TRBJ2-3 | TRBV6-5 | CASSYSGRPSTDTQYF
TRBJ2-1 | TRBV5-1 | CASSLARNEQFF
TRBJ1-1 | TRBV5-1 | CASSLAATTLNTEAFF
TRBJ2-2 | TRBV4-1 | CASSQGDSYTGELFF